Listed below are T cell receptor beta chains from one sample, sequenced in a study of T-cell memory formation after mild COVID-19. From the 5' RACE reads, TCRdb called clonotypes with MiXCR, one entry per CDR3 protein. The table lists fewer than 550,000 distinct CDR3 sequences, roughly 20% of them singletons, with about 8.8% in the top ten. The sample taken for sequencing was PBMCs or a T cell subset sorted from them (not recorded which). These receptor sequences come from an adult woman who had mild COVID-19 (a few samples of this study predate the infection). Cell type and time point are not known. Each CDR3 is given without its conserved first and last residue. Clone size is not always given. Where it is, it says once, few, many or a class for expanded clones.

size	V	J	CDR3
few	TRBV7-2	TRBJ2-5	ASSSASWEETQY
.	TRBV7-3	TRBJ1-1	ASSRGATNTEAF
few	TRBV7-3	TRBJ2-5	ASSFDARGTQY
.	TRBV19	TRBJ1-1	ASSMTTGRANTEAF
.	TRBV7-3	TRBJ2-1	ASSPQGGVPPEQF
few	TRBV3-1	TRBJ2-3	ASSQEIEDTQY
few	TRBV10-3	TRBJ2-1	AISERTVTEQF
.	TRBV5-1	TRBJ1-1	ASSLVVGRYAEAF
.	TRBV11-2	TRBJ2-1	ASSSPRVYNEQF
.	TRBV25-1	TRBJ2-3	ASSDGTSGVTSTDTQY
few	TRBV12-3/TRBV12-4	TRBJ1-5	ASSLVTYNQPQH
.	TRBV27	TRBJ1-5	ASSADRGNQPQH
.	TRBV7-9	TRBJ2-7	ASSLGDRDYYEQY
few	TRBV12-3/TRBV12-4	TRBJ2-1	ASSLSGGAAEQF
.	TRBV13	TRBJ2-5	ASQEWFRGRETQY
few	TRBV20-1	TRBJ2-2	SASGTGELF
few	TRBV7-2	TRBJ2-3	ASSLEGAGGLPTDTQY
.	TRBV9	TRBJ2-5	ASSAPGGSETQY
.	TRBV2	TRBJ2-1	ASSKDSPRVQF
.	TRBV6-6	TRBJ1-1	AGALGGRGTEAF
few	TRBV20-1	TRBJ2-3	SASVRDSVRDTQY
few	TRBV12-3/TRBV12-4	TRBJ1-1	ASRVQEGSLLEAF
.	TRBV19	TRBJ2-7	ASSDPGSASYEQY
.	TRBV5-6	TRBJ2-2	ASSSASVKTGELF
.	TRBV3-1	TRBJ2-1	ASSQRGQGREQF
.	TRBV5-6	TRBJ2-3	ASSDLRGTDTQY
.	TRBV12-3/TRBV12-4	TRBJ2-1	ASSLGASVDEQF
.	TRBV20-1	TRBJ1-2	SARRAGDSGYT
few	TRBV7-2	TRBJ2-3	ASSYSGTLSDTQY
few	TRBV9	TRBJ2-7	ASSATGTPYEQY
.	TRBV5-1	TRBJ2-1	ASSPTSGFSHEQF
few	TRBV15	TRBJ1-3	ATNIRGGGNTIY
.	TRBV29-1	TRBJ1-2	SVPNRGREVPHT